One and the same sample provided the 21 T cell receptor beta chains below, sequenced in a study of T cell responses to AZD1222 COVID-19 vaccine. Some clones are missing from TCRdb's copy, which holds only in-frame ones; the method was immunoSEQ multiplex PCR. The sample yields around 200,000 clones, over 85% seen once. Source: peripheral blood, taken on day 0 of AZD1222 vaccination. The source is an adult in good health.

The V call is TRBV19, the J call TRBJ1-2; no clear D. CDR3 length: 14 amino acids. V was cut by 7 bases and J by 4 bases, with 16 bases left in between. Germline assignment: CDR1 LNHDA and CDR2 SQIVND (reference sequence). CDR3: CASTRTDTSYGYTF. The CDR3 region has the DNA TGTGCCAGTACCCGGACCGATACGAGCTATGGCTACACCTTC.

This chain joins TRBV6-5 and TRBJ1-3, with 7 bases fitting TRBD1. CDR1 and CDR2 (germline): MNHEY, SVGAGI. V was pared by 6 bases and J by 2 bases, with 7 bases of the junction left unmatched. CDR3 length: 15 residues. The CDR3 nucleotides are TGTGCCAGCAGCCGAACAGGGGATGCTGGAAACACCATATATTTT. Translated, it gives CASSRTGDAGNTIYF.

This rearrangement joins TRBV5-6 to TRBJ2-7; a possible D gene is TRBD2 (5 bases). Trimming pared 2 bases from V and 6 bases from J, leaving 6 bases between. Germline V gene lookup returns CDR1 SGHDT and CDR2 YYEEEE. There are 11 residues in the CDR3. Here the CDR3 DNA reads TGTGCCAGCAGCTTCGCGGGCGAGCAGTACTTC. It specifies CASSFAGEQYF.

This chain links TRBV7-8 with TRBJ1-3; TRBD1 aligns across 11 bases. Unmatched junction bases numbered 9, after V lost 5 bases and J lost 9 bases. Germline CDR1 is SGHVS and CDR2 is FQNEAQ. CDR3 size: 15 residues. The CDR3 protein is CASSEGQGVFGTIYF. The CDR3 nucleotides are TGTGCCAGCAGCGAGGGACAGGGGGTGTTTGGCACCATATATTTT. Variable domain in full (rest from reference TRBV7-8 and TRBJ1-3): GAGVSQSPRYKVAKRGQDVALRCDPISGHVSLFWYQQALGQGPEFLTYFQNEAQLDKSGLPSDRFFAERPEGSVSTLKIQRTQQEDSAVYLCASSEGQGVFGTIYFGEGSWLTVV.

The rearrangement joins TRBV18 to TRBJ1-2, with 10 bases identical to TRBD1. From germline, CDR1 is KGHSH and CDR2 LQKENI. This CDR3 contains 14 residues. The ends lost 3 bases at V and 8 bases at J; junction bases unmatched: 6. The CDR3 protein is CASSPQGTGDGYTF. The DNA of the CDR3 is TGTGCCAGCTCACCCCAGGGGACAGGGGACGGCTACACCTTC.

The V gene is TRBV5-1, the J gene TRBJ2-7, with D unresolved. Looked up from germline, CDR1 is SGHRS and CDR2 is YFSETQ. CDR3 length: 15 residues. V was shortened by 1 base and J by 0 bases, with 11 bases between the two germline ends. For the CDR3, the DNA is TGCGCCAGCAGCTTGAAACCGTCACCCTCCTACGAGCAGTACTTC. Protein sequence: CASSLKPSPSYEQYF.

This clone was counted a single time. The rearrangement joins TRBV6-5 to TRBJ1-2, with 7 bases identical to TRBD1. The CDR3 contains 15 residues. V was pared by 6 bases and J by 2 bases, with 9 bases of the junction left unmatched. Germline-derived CDR1 and CDR2 are MNHEY and SVGAGI. The CDR3 DNA is TGTGCCAGCAGCGGCGGGGACAGCAGCAACTATGGCTACACCTTC. This gives the protein CASSGGDSSNYGYTF.

The chain is built from TRBV6-5 and TRBJ1-1; 9 bases agree with TRBD1. The V segment lost 4 bases and the J segment 5 bases; nucleotides outside the gene matches: 11. Looked up from germline, CDR1 is MNHEY and CDR2 is SVGAGI. This CDR3 spans 16 amino acids. DNA of the CDR3: TGTGCCAGCAGTTTAGCGTACAGGGGGCGTTGGACTGAAGCTTTCTTT. It codes for CASSLAYRGRWTEAFF.

V and J are TRBV5-4 and TRBJ1-1, with D uncertain. Germline V gene data show CDR1 as SGHNT and CDR2 as YYREEE (reference sequence). Trimming left V 0 bases short and J 3 bases short, with 9 bases between. This CDR3 spans 14 amino acids. CDR3 coding DNA: TGTGCCAGCAGCTTGGCGGGCGCGGACACTGAAGCTTTCTTT. Its translation: CASSLAGADTEAFF.

V gene TRBV12-3 or TRBV12-4 combines with J gene TRBJ2-7; D not resolved. This CDR3 is built from 11 residues. The V end lost 5 bases, the J end lost 4 bases, and 6 bases lay between the germline ends. The CDR3 nucleotides are TGTGCCAGCAGTCCGTTATACGAGCAGTACTTC. It encodes CASSPLYEQYF.

The sample holds one count of this clone. The V and J genes are TRBV6-5 and TRBJ1-5; unclear D gene. Germline V gives CDR1 MNHEY, CDR2 SVGAGI. The CDR3 runs 12 residues. V lost 6 bases and J 6 bases, leaving 9 bases between the germline ends. CDR3 sequence: CASRDYSQPQHF. The CDR3 nucleotides are TGTGCCAGCAGGGACTATAGTCAGCCCCAGCATTTT.

The chain uses TRBV3-1 (or the pseudogene TRBV3-2) and TRBJ1-4; 8 positions agree with TRBD1. Trimming took 4 bases from V and 8 from J; bases not matched to a gene: 6. The CDR3 consists of 14 residues. Per germline, CDR1 LGHDT and CDR2 YNNKEL (reference sequence). Here the CDR3 DNA reads TGTGCCAGCAGCCTCCGGACAGGGAACGAAAAACTGTTTTTT. It specifies CASSLRTGNEKLFF.

The chain is built from TRBV19 and TRBJ2-7; D is undetermined. V lost 3 bases and J lost 2, with 17 bases in between. There are 16 residues in the CDR3. Germline V gene lookup returns CDR1 LNHDA and CDR2 SQIVND (reference sequence). The CDR3 here is CASSMAPERFAYEQYF. CDR3 DNA: TGTGCCAGTAGTATGGCCCCGGAGAGGTTCGCCTACGAGCAGTACTTC.

The CDR3 here is CASSSGPVIIGLNTGELFF. The CDR3 DNA follows: TGTGCCAGCAGCTCCGGACCAGTGATAATTGGTCTGAACACCGGGGAGCTGTTTTTT. The chain uses TRBV7-2 and TRBJ2-2; D uncertain. The CDR3 contains 19 residues. V dropped 4 bases and J dropped 1 base, with 22 bases sitting between them. Germline assignment: CDR1 SGHTA and CDR2 FQGNSA.

V is TRBV10-2 and J is TRBJ1-2; D possibly corresponds to TRBD1 (6 bases). This CDR3 spans 11 amino acids. Germline CDR1 and CDR2: WSHSY and SAAADI. V was shortened by 10 bases and J by 7 bases, with 13 bases between the two germline ends. CDR3 bases: TGCGCCATCCACAGGGAGGGTGGCTACACCTTC. Protein sequence: CAIHREGGYTF.

The chain's CDR3 is CASSSIGAFF. DNA for the CDR3: TGTGCCAGCAGTTCGATTGGAGCTTTCTTT. The chain recombines TRBV28 with TRBJ1-1; D call uncertain. Between the trimmed V and J ends, which lost 4 bases and 10 bases, there was a span of 7 bases. Looked up from germline, CDR1 is MDHEN and CDR2 is SYDVKM. The CDR3 loop spans 10 amino acids.

V is TRBV27 and J is TRBJ2-7; D remains unclear. V shed 4 bases and J shed 4 bases, with 8 bases lying between them. The CDR3 runs to 12 residues. Germline V gene lookup returns CDR1 MNHEY and CDR2 SMNVEV (reference sequence). CDR3 nucleotides: TGTGCCAGCAGTTCCGATGGGTACGAGCAGTACTTC. It codes for CASSSDGYEQYF.

V gene TRBV5-1 combines with J gene TRBJ1-1; D gene uncertain. Germline V gene data show CDR1 as SGHRS and CDR2 as YFSETQ. CDR3 length equals 15 residues. V was cut by 0 bases and J by 4 bases, with 13 bases left in between. The CDR3 is CASSLVSRSVTEAFF. CDR3 sequence (DNA): TGCGCCAGCAGCTTGGTGTCGCGTAGCGTCACTGAAGCTTTCTTT.

This chain joins TRBV21-1 and TRBJ1-1; TRBD1 is the table's D call and was not checked against the DNA. TRBV21-1 is recorded as a pseudogene. The CDR3 covers 15 residues. CDR3 sequence reads: CASSKNRVMNTEAFF. The CDR3 DNA reads TGTGCCAGCAGCAAAAACAGGGTGATGAACACTGAAGCTTTCTTT.

DNA for the CDR3: TGTGCCAGTAGTAATCAACCGATGAACACTGAAGCTTTCTTT. This gives the protein CASSNQPMNTEAFF. The chain is built from TRBV19 and TRBJ1-1; no clear D gene. This CDR3 is 14 amino acids long. V was cut by 4 bases and J by 0 bases, with 9 bases left in between. Germline V gene lookup returns CDR1 LNHDA and CDR2 SQIVND (reference sequence).

The chain carries TRBV4-1 and TRBJ1-6, with no clear D. This CDR3 has 15 residues. The ends were cut back, 4 bases at V and 7 bases at J, with 14 bases in the middle. The germline gives CDR1 MGHRA, CDR2 YSYEKL. The CDR3 sequence is CASSRGGLGNSPLHF. In nucleotides, the CDR3 is TGCGCCAGCAGCCGAGGCGGACTGGGGAATTCACCCCTCCACTTT.